These 12 T cell receptor beta chains share one sample of origin, sequenced in a study of cytomegalovirus exposure and HLA in healthy donors. The PCR contained 60 Vbeta and 13 Jbeta primers. Repertoires were generated with immunoSEQ multiplex PCR, while TCRdb's copy carries only in-frame clones and drops some. The profile shows some 140,000 clones, roughly three quarters of them singletons. Sample: PBMCs. The receptors originated from a man aged 25 to 45 in good health and CMV-seropositive.

J is TRBJ2-3 and V is TRBV15; 7 bases map to TRBD2. V lost 0 bases to trimming and J lost 6 bases; unmatched junction nucleotides: 6. Germline assignment: CDR1 LNHNV and CDR2 YYDKDF (reference sequence). The length of the CDR3 is 15 residues. CDR3 coding DNA: TGTGCCACCAGCAGAGATCTAGCGGCTAGTGATACGCAGTATTTT. The encoded protein is CATSRDLAASDTQYF.

V usage is TRBV7-2 and J usage is TRBJ2-1; TRBD2 is a possible D gene (7 bases). The CDR3 is made up of 16 amino acids. V was cut by 5 bases and J by 7 bases, with 21 bases left in between. Germline CDR1 and CDR2: SGHTA and FQGNSA. The CDR3 loop is CASSRRGGVRGNEQFF. DNA for the CDR3: TGTGCCAGCAGCCGGAGGGGGGGCGTAAGGGGGAATGAGCAGTTCTTC.

The chain recombines TRBV2 with TRBJ2-5, with 9 bases matching TRBD1. CDR1 is SNHLY, CDR2 FYNNEI, per germline. V was pared by 4 bases and J by 8 bases, with 5 bases of the junction left unmatched. The CDR3 covers 13 residues. The CDR3, as DNA: TGTGCCAGCAGTGTCGGGACAGGGCATACCCAGTACTTC. This translates into CASSVGTGHTQYF.

The rearrangement uses TRBV10-3 and TRBJ2-1, with D possibly TRBD1 on 6 matching bases. Trimming stripped 3 bases from V and 7 bases from J, with 13 bases between. The CDR3 has 14 residues. Germline CDR1 is ENHRY and CDR2 is SYGVKD. DNA of the CDR3: TGTGCCATCAGTGAAGCACAGGGTAGAAATGAGCAGTTCTTC. Amino acids: CAISEAQGRNEQFF.

The V call is TRBV7-9, the J call TRBJ1-3; 9 bases map to TRBD1. The CDR3 is 19 residues long. In germline, CDR1 is SEHNR, CDR2 FQNEAQ (reference sequence). V was pared by 4 bases and J by 0 bases, with 13 bases of the junction left unmatched. The CDR3 DNA reads as TGTGCCAGCAGCTACCTGGGACAGGGCACTTCGAGCTCTGGAAACACCATATATTTT. Its protein product is CASSYLGQGTSSSGNTIYF.

The gene calls are TRBV27 and TRBJ2-7; D may be TRBD2 (6 bases). The CDR3 extends over 13 amino acids. The germline V gene has CDR1 MNHEY and CDR2 SMNVEV (reference sequence). V gave up 2 bases and J gave up 6 bases, with 11 bases separating them. This CDR3 reads CASSLVGGFEQYF. In nucleotides, the CDR3 is TGTGCCAGCAGTTTAGTTGGAGGGTTCGAGCAGTACTTC.

The CDR3 nucleotides are TGCAGCGTTACGGGACTAGCGGTCTCCTACAATGAGCAGTTCTTC. Its translation is CSVTGLAVSYNEQFF. The chain combines TRBV29-1 with TRBJ2-1; 11 bases line up with TRBD2. CDR1 is SQVTM, CDR2 ANQGSEA, per germline. The CDR3 length is 15 residues. V shed 5 bases and J 0 bases; nucleotides not matched to a gene: 3.

This chain connects TRBV13 to TRBJ2-7; D gene uncertain. Trimming removed 5 bases from V and 3 bases from J, with 11 bases in between. This CDR3 comprises 13 residues. Germline CDR1 is PRHDT and CDR2 is FYEKMQ (reference sequence). The CDR3 is CASSKDKNYEQYF. Written as DNA, the CDR3 is TGTGCCAGCAGCAAAGACAAGAACTACGAGCAGTACTTC.

This clone was observed a handful of times. The CDR3 region is CASSISSGSATGELFF. In DNA form, the CDR3 reads TGTGCCAGCAGCATTTCTAGCGGGAGTGCCACCGGGGAGCTGTTTTTT. The chain employs TRBV7-3 and TRBJ2-2, with 10 bases matching TRBD2. V was pared by 5 bases and J by 4 bases, with 7 bases of the junction left unmatched. CDR3 length: 16 amino acids. Looked up from germline, CDR1 is SGHTA and CDR2 is FQGTGA.

The gene calls are TRBV18 and TRBJ1-1, with D unclear. Germline V gene sequence: CDR1 KGHSH, CDR2 LQKENI. The germline V and J ends were trimmed by 5 bases and 6 bases, with 13 bases remaining between them. The CDR3 spans 13 residues. The CDR3 region has the DNA TGTGCCAGCTCATCCAGAGAGGTCCCTGAAGCTTTCTTT. Encoded protein: CASSSREVPEAFF.

This chain connects TRBV7-9 to TRBJ2-7; 9 bases align to TRBD1. The CDR3 has 14 amino acids. V shed 6 bases, J shed 2 bases, and the junction held 5 bases outside the gene matches. Germline V gene sequence: CDR1 SEHNR, CDR2 FQNEAQ (reference sequence). This chain's CDR3 is CASSDRGTPYEQYF. Here the CDR3 DNA reads TGTGCCAGCAGTGACAGGGGGACCCCCTACGAGCAGTACTTC.

The CDR3: CASDTSGAYTGELFF. CDR3 in DNA: TGTGCCAGCGACACGAGCGGGGCTTACACCGGGGAGCTGTTTTTT. The rearrangement joins TRBV6-1 to TRBJ2-2; 7 nucleotides line up with TRBD2. There are 15 residues in the CDR3. Germline-derived CDR1 and CDR2 are MNHNS and SASEGT. The V gene end was trimmed by 8 bases and the J gene end by 3 bases; junction bases not matched to a gene: 9.